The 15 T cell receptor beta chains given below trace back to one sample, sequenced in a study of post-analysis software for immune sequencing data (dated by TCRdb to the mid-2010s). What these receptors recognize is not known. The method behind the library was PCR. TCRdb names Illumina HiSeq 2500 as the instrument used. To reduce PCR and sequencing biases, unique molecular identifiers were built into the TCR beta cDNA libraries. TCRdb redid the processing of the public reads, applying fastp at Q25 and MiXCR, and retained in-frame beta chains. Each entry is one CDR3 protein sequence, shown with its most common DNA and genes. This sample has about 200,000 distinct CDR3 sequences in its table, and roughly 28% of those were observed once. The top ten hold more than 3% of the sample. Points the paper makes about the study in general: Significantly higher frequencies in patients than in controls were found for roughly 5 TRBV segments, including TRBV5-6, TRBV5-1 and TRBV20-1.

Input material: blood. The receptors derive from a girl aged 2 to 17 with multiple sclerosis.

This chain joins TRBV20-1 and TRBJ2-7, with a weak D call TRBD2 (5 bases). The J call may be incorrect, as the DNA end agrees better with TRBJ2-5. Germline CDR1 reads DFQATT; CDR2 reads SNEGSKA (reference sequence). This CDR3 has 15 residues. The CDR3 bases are TGCAGTGCTAAGAGACACCCAGGAGGCCAAGAGACCCAGTACTTC. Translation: CSAKRHPGGQETQYF.

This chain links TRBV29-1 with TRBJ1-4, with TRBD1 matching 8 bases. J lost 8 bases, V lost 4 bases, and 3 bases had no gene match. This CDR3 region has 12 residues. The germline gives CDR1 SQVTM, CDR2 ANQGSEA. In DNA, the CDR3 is TGCAGCGTTGTACAGGGGGGGGAAAAACTGTTTTTT. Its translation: CSVVQGGEKLFF.

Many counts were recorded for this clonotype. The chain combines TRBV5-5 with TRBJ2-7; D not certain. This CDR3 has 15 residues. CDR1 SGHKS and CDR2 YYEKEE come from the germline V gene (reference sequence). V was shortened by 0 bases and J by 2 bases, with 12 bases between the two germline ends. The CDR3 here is CASSLGPLPTYEQYF. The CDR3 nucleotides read TGTGCCAGCAGCTTGGGACCTCTACCTACCTACGAGCAGTACTTC.

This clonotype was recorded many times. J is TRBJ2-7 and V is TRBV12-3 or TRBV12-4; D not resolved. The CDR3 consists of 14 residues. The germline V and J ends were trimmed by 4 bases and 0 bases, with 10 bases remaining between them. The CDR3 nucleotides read TGTGCCAGCAGTTCCGGGTGGTCCTCCTACGAGCAGTACTTC. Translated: CASSSGWSSYEQYF.

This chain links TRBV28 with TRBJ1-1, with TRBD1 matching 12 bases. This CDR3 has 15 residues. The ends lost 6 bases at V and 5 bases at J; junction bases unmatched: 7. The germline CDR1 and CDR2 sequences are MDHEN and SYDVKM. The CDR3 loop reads CASRTTGQGATEAFF. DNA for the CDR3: TGTGCCAGCAGGACAACGGGACAGGGGGCAACTGAAGCTTTCTTT.

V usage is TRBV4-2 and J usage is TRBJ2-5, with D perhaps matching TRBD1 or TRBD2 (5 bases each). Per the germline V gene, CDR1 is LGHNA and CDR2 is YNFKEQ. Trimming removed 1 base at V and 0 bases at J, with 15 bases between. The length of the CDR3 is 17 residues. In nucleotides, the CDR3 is TGTGCCAGCAGCCAAGGTCCCGCCGGGGCGTACCAAGAGACCCAGTACTTC. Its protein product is CASSQGPAGAYQETQYF.

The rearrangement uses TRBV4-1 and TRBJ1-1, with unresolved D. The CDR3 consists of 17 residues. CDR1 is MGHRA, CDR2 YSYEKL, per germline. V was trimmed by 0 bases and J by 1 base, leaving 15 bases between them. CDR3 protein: CASSQERPTLGNTEAFF. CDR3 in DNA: TGCGCCAGCAGCCAAGAACGGCCAACCCTGGGGAACACTGAAGCTTTCTTT.

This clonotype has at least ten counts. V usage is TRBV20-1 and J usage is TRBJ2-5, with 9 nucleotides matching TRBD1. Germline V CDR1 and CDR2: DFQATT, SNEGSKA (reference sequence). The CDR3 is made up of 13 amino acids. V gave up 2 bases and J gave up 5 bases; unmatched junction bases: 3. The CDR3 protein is CSARTGGRETQYF. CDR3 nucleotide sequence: TGCAGTGCTAGAACAGGGGGCAGGGAGACCCAGTACTTC.

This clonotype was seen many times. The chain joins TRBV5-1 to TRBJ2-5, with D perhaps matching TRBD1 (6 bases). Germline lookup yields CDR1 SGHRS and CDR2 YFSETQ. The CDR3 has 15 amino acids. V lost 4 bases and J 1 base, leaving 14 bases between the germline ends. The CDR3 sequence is CASSLAGTPQETQYF. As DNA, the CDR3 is TGCGCCAGCAGCCTAGCCGGGACACCCCAAGAGACCCAGTACTTC.

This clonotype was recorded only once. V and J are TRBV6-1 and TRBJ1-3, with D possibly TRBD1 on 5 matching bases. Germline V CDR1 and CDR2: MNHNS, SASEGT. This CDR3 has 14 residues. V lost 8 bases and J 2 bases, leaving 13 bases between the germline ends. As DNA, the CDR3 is TGTGCCAGCGGCCGGGGCTCAACTGGAAACACCATATATTTT. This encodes CASGRGSTGNTIYF.

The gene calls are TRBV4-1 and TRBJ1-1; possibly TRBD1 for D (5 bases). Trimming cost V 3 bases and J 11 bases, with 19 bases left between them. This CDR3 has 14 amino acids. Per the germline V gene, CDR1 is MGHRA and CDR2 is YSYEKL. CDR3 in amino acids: CASSQGGAGDLAFF. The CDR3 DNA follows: TGCGCCAGCAGCCAGGGAGGGGCAGGCGACCTCGCTTTCTTT.

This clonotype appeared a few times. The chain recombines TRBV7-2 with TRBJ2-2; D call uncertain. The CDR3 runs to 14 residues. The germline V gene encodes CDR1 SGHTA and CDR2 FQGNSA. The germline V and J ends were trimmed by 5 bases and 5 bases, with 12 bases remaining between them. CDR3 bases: TGTGCCAGCAGCCCGCCGTACGATACCGGGGAGCTGTTTTTT. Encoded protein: CASSPPYDTGELFF.

CDR3 sequence reads: CASSWGQPNTGELFF. The CDR3 coding sequence is TGCGCCAGCAGCTGGGGACAGCCGAACACCGGGGAGCTGTTTTTT. The chain recombines TRBV5-1 with TRBJ2-2; 7 bases line up with TRBD1. After removal of 3 bases from V and 0 bases from J, the junction contained 2 bases not matched to a gene. CDR1 SGHRS and CDR2 YFSETQ come from the germline V gene. There are 15 residues in the CDR3.

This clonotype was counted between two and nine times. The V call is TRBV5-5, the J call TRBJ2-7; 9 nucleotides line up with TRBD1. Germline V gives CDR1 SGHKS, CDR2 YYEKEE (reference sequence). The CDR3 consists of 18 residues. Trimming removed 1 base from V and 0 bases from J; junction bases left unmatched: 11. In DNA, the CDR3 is TGTGCCAGCAGCTTGATGGGCCTCGGGACAGGGCCCTCCTACGAGCAGTACTTC. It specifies CASSLMGLGTGPSYEQYF.

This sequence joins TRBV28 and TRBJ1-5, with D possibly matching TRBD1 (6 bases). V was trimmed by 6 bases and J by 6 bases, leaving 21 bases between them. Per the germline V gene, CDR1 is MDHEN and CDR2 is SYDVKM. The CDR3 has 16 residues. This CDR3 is CASRNQGIAVRQPQHF. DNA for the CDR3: TGTGCCAGCAGAAACCAGGGGATAGCAGTCCGTCAGCCCCAGCATTTT.